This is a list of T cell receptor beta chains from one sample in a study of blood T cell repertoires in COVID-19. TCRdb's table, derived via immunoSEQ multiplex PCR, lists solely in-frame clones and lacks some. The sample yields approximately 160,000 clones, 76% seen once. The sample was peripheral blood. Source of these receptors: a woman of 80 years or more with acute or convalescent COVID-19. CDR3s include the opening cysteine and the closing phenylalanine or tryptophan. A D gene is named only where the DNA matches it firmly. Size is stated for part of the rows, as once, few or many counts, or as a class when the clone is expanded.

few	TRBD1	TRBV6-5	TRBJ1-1	CASSPGDRGVTEAFF	TGTGCCAGCAGTCCCGGTGACAGGGGTGTCACTGAAGCTTTCTTT
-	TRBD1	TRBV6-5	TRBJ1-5	CASSYSTTGDQPQHF	TGTGCCAGCAGTTACTCTACGACAGGGGATCAGCCCCAGCATTTT
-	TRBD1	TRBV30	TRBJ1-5	CAWSAGQVDQPQHF	TGTGCCTGGAGTGCAGGACAGGTCGATCAGCCCCAGCATTTT
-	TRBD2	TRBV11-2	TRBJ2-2	CASSTRAGGTGELFF	TGTGCCAGCAGCACCCGAGCGGGAGGCACCGGGGAGCTGTTTTTT
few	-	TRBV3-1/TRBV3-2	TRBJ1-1	CASSQVGSGGTEAFF	TGTGCCAGCAGCCAAGTGGGGAGCGGTGGCACTGAAGCTTTCTTT
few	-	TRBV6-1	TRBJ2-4	CASSDTGPKNIQYF	TGTGCCAGCAGTGATACAGGGCCCAAAAACATTCAGTACTTC
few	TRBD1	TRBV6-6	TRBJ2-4	CASSERQGVAKNIQYF	TGTGCCAGCAGCGAAAGACAGGGGGTAGCCAAAAACATTCAGTACTTC
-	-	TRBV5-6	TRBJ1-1	CASSPIQESWVNTEAFF	TGTGCCAGCAGCCCAATACAGGAGTCGTGGGTGAACACTGAAGCTTTCTTT
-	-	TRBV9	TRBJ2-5	CASSPSDRQGPQAQYF	TGTGCCAGCAGCCCTAGCGATAGGCAGGGTCCCCAGGCCCAGTACTTC
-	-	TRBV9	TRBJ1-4	CASSVGEATPREKLFF	TGTGCCAGCAGCGTAGGTGAGGCAACCCCAAGGGAAAAACTGTTTTTT
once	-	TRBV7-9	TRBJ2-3	CASSLRDTQYF	TGTGCCAGCAGCCTTCGAGATACGCAGTATTTT
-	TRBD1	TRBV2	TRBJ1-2	CASSEALRKGAGGYTF	TGTGCCAGCAGTGAAGCGCTTCGGAAGGGGGCGGGAGGCTACACCTTC
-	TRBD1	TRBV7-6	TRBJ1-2	CASSRGTGGTRDYGYTF	TGTGCCAGCAGTCGCGGGACAGGGGGCACGAGGGACTATGGCTACACCTTC
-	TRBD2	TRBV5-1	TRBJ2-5	CASSLQRGDKETQYF	TGCGCCAGCAGCTTACAGCGGGGGGATAAAGAGACCCAGTACTTC
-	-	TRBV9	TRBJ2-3	CASSATSGTQYF	TGTGCCAGCAGCGCAACTTCCGGGACGCAGTATTTT
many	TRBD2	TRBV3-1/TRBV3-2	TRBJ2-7	CASSQELAGAAYEQYF	TGTGCCAGCAGCCAAGAACTAGCGGGGGCCGCATACGAGCAGTACTTC
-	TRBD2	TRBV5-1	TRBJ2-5	CASSLSGTSGGGQETQYF	TGCGCCAGCAGCTTGAGCGGGACTAGCGGAGGTGGCCAAGAGACCCAGTACTTC
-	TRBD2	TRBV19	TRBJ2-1	CASSNPLAGGGNEQFF	TGTGCCAGTAGTAACCCCCTAGCGGGAGGAGGAAATGAGCAGTTCTTC
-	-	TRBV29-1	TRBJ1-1	CSANLQANTEAFF	TGCAGCGCCAACTTACAGGCGAACACTGAAGCTTTCTTT
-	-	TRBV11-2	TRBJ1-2	CASSPGSALANYGYTF	TGTGCCAGCAGCCCTGGTTCGGCTCTAGCTAACTATGGCTACACCTTC
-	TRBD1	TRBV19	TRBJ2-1	CASSLWDRPPYNEQFF	TGTGCCAGTAGTCTCTGGGACAGGCCCCCCTACAATGAGCAGTTCTTC
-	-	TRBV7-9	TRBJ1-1	CASSPTSGAEAFF	TGTGCCAGCAGCCCCACATCGGGGGCTGAAGCTTTCTTT
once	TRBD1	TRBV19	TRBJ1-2	CASSMTGANYGYTF	TGTGCCAGTAGTATGACAGGGGCGAACTATGGCTACACCTTC
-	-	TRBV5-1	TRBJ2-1	CASRGREWGNEQFF	TGCGCCAGCAGAGGTCGGGAGTGGGGCAATGAGCAGTTCTTC
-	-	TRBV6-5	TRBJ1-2	CASRTGGSPSYGYTF	TGTGCCAGCAGGACGGGTGGTAGTCCTTCCTATGGCTACACCTTC
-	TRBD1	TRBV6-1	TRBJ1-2	CASSEAGTGPLLGYTF	TGTGCCAGCAGTGAAGCCGGGACAGGGCCCCTGTTGGGCTACACCTTC
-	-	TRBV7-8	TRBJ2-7	CASSGQTGTFYEQYF	TGTGCCAGCAGCGGGCAAACAGGGACCTTCTACGAGCAGTACTTC
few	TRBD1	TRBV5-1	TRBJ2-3	CASSAEGQTQYF	TGCGCCAGCAGCGCTGAGGGACAGACGCAGTATTTT
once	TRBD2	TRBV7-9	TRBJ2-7	CASSSGLAYEQYF	TGTGCCAGCAGCTCGGGACTAGCCTACGAGCAGTACTTC
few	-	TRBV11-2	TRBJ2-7	CASSSLRRVEREQYF	TGTGCCAGCAGCTCCCTGCGCAGGGTAGAACGCGAGCAGTACTTC
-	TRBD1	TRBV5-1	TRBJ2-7	CASSLAPDRVAEQYF	TGCGCCAGCAGCTTGGCCCCCGACAGGGTTGCCGAGCAGTACTTC
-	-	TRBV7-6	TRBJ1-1	CASRPTTGFLNTEAFF	TGTGCCAGCAGACCCACTACAGGGTTTTTAAACACTGAAGCTTTCTTT
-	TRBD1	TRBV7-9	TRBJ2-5	CASSAPDRGETQYF	TGTGCCAGCAGCGCCCCCGACAGGGGAGAGACCCAGTACTTC
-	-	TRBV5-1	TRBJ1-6	CASSLDPGFSPLHF	TGCGCCAGCAGCTTGGACCCGGGATTCTCACCCCTCCACTTT
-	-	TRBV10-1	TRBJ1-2	CASSEARGEGYTF	TGCGCCAGCAGTGAGGCACGCGGGGAAGGCTACACCTTC
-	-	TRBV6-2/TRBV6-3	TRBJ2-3	CASSWGVGGTDTQYF	TGTGCCAGCAGTTGGGGAGTCGGGGGCACAGATACGCAGTATTTT